This T cell receptor beta chain comes out of a study of blood T cell repertoires in COVID-19. Germline V gives CDR1 SGHTA, CDR2 FQGNSA. V was shortened by 5 bases and J by 5 bases, with 8 bases between the two germline ends. This CDR3 contains 12 residues. In the original analysis: Estimation of nucleated cell counts was performed using reference gene primer amplification. The protocol was immunoSEQ multiplex PCR, while the TCRdb copy is restricted to in-frame clones and leaves out a portion. V and J calls and clone size are given by that table; D and trimming were obtained from the DNA. The sample yields over 90,000 clones, over 70% seen once. There are a few counts of this clone.

The sequence derives from an older man with active or convalescent COVID-19. Specimen: peripheral blood. The chain employs TRBV7-2 and TRBJ2-3; D gene uncertain. The CDR3 here is CASSQAVDTQYF. The CDR3 DNA sequence: TGTGCCAGCAGCCAGGCCGTAGATACGCAGTATTTT.